This T cell receptor (beta chain) was sequenced during a study of blood T cell repertoires in COVID-19. Study in general: Samples of COVID-19 (acute and convalescent) were obtained from the United States, Italy and Spain. The cDNA or gDNA used as material had been derived from T cells, B-cell-depleted T cells, or PBMCs.

The CDR3 is made up of 12 amino acids. Trimming removed 3 bases from V and 7 bases from J, with 9 bases in between. CDR1 is LNHDA and CDR2 is SQIVND in the germline V gene (reference sequence). In the authors' workflow: Amplification from reference gene primers served as the basis for estimated nucleated cell counts. Here immunoSEQ multiplex PCR was the method, and the copy in TCRdb shows in-frame clones only, minus some. The V and J calls and clone size are taken from that table; D and trimming were inferred from the DNA. The data show about 100,000 clones, with around four fifths seen just once and approximately 31% held by the top ten.

This TCR was sampled from a man between 65 and 79 years old with active or convalescent COVID-19. The sequenced material came from peripheral blood. This chain links TRBV19 with TRBJ1-2; maybe TRBD1 (6 bases). The chain's CDR3 is CASSIRGGGYTF. The CDR3 DNA is TGTGCCAGTAGTATCAGGGGTGGTGGCTACACCTTC. Using reference TRBV19 and TRBJ1-2 for the parts outside the CDR3, the full variable domain is DGGITQSPKYLFRKEGQNVTLSCEQNLNHDAMYWYRQDPGQGLRLIYYSQIVNDFQKGDIAEGYSVSREKKESFPLTVTSAQKNPTAFYLCASSIRGGGYTFGSGTRLTVV.